The 19 T cell receptor beta chains given below trace back to one sample, sequenced in a study of cytomegalovirus exposure and HLA in healthy donors. Method: immunoSEQ multiplex PCR; TCRdb's copy keeps in-frame clones and lacks some. The sample has around 70,000 clones; about 91% are singletons. The sample consisted of PBMCs. The receptors were gathered from a man aged 18 to 30 in good health and CMV-seronegative.

The chain carries TRBV25-1 and TRBJ1-1; unclear D gene. Trimming stripped 7 bases from V and 6 bases from J, with 12 bases between. CDR3 length: 12 residues. Germline V gives CDR1 MGHDK, CDR2 SYGVNS. The DNA of the CDR3 is TGTGCCAGCACAGGACTCCAACCTGAAGCTTTCTTT. It is translated as CASTGLQPEAFF.

This clone was recorded only once. V is TRBV10-3 and J is TRBJ1-1, with D maybe TRBD1 (5 bases). CDR1 and CDR2 from the germline V gene are ENHRY and SYGVKD. The V end lost 4 bases, the J end lost 0 bases, and 6 bases lay between the germline ends. The CDR3 has 13 amino acids. This chain's CDR3 is CAISGQLNTEAFF. As DNA, the CDR3 is TGTGCCATCAGTGGACAGCTGAACACTGAAGCTTTCTTT.

The V gene is TRBV29-1, the J gene TRBJ1-1; the match to TRBD1 covers 11 bases. CDR1 and CDR2 (germline): SQVTM, ANQGSEA. Trimming took 7 bases from V and 6 from J; bases not matched to a gene: 7. This CDR3 has 13 residues. DNA of the CDR3: TGCAGCGCCCCGGGACAGGGGGGGCCTGAAGCTTTCTTT. It encodes CSAPGQGGPEAFF.

V and J are TRBV7-9 and TRBJ1-1; the D is unclear. Germline V gene data show CDR1 as SEHNR and CDR2 as FQNEAQ (reference sequence). The germline V and J ends were trimmed by 1 base and 2 bases, with 11 bases remaining between them. The CDR3 has 15 amino acids. CDR3 DNA sequence: TGTGCCAGCAGCTTAGAGGTCGGACTAAACACTGAAGCTTTCTTT. It specifies CASSLEVGLNTEAFF.

The gene calls are TRBV5-1 and TRBJ2-3, with 7 bases that match TRBD1. V shed 7 bases, J shed 2 bases, and the junction held 13 bases outside the gene matches. Germline V CDR1 and CDR2: SGHRS, YFSETQ. The CDR3 is made up of 16 amino acids. The CDR3 nucleotides read TGCGCCAGCGGAGTTTTAAGGGGGCGAATCACAGATACGCAGTATTTT. Protein: CASGVLRGRITDTQYF.

The chain has TRBV29-1 and TRBJ2-1, with a tentative D call TRBD2 (6 bases). The V gene lost 6 bases and the J gene lost 5 bases, with 14 bases spanning the gap. CDR1 is SQVTM and CDR2 is ANQGSEA in the germline V gene. The length of the CDR3 is 13 residues. CDR3 protein: CSVRRGRDNEQFF. In DNA form, the CDR3 reads TGCAGCGTCCGGAGGGGTCGGGACAATGAGCAGTTCTTC.

The V gene is TRBV5-6, the J gene TRBJ2-3; D may be TRBD2 (6 bases). V shed 4 bases and J shed 5 bases, with 14 bases lying between them. The CDR3 has 14 residues. CDR1 and CDR2 from the germline V gene are SGHDT and YYEEEE. The CDR3 coding sequence is TGTGCCAGCAGCAGGAGGGAGGCCGGAGATACGCAGTATTTT. Its translation is CASSRREAGDTQYF.

V usage is TRBV7-9 and J usage is TRBJ2-5; weak D call: TRBD2 (5 bases). Germline V CDR1 and CDR2: SEHNR, FQNEAQ (reference sequence). This CDR3 contains 13 residues. V was clipped by 0 bases and J by 3 bases, with 5 bases between them. As DNA, the CDR3 is TGTGCCAGCAGCTTAGCGAGGGAAGAGACCCAGTACTTC. Its translation is CASSLAREETQYF.

The chain recombines TRBV25-1 with TRBJ2-1; D possibly corresponds to TRBD2 (6 bases). With 8 bases removed from V and 4 bases from J, the gap between germline ends came to 18 bases. In germline, CDR1 is MGHDK, CDR2 SYGVNS. The CDR3 runs to 15 residues. The CDR3: CASQPGEPHYNEQFF. Here the CDR3 DNA reads TGTGCCAGCCAACCGGGGGAGCCACATTACAATGAGCAGTTCTTC.

A few counts support this clone. V is TRBV4-3 and J is TRBJ2-5, with D tentatively TRBD2 (7 bases). The germline V gene encodes CDR1 LGHNA and CDR2 YSLEER. The V end was cut by 4 bases, the J end by 3 bases, with 18 bases between. CDR3 length: 16 residues. The CDR3 coding sequence is TGCGCCAGCAGCCGGAACATTGGGGGGGCTGAAGAGACCCAGTACTTC. Translated, it gives CASSRNIGGAEETQYF.

The genes are TRBV28 and TRBJ1-5; D is possibly TRBD1 (5 bases). The germline gives CDR1 MDHEN, CDR2 SYDVKM. Trimming pared 5 bases from V and 9 bases from J, leaving 5 bases between. CDR3 length: 10 amino acids. This chain's CDR3 is CASSQGPQHF. CDR3 coding DNA: TGTGCCAGCAGTCAGGGGCCCCAGCATTTT.

The chain links TRBV29-1 to TRBJ2-3; 11 nucleotides agree with TRBD2. From germline, CDR1 is SQVTM and CDR2 ANQGSEA. V trimming: 5 bases; J trimming: 4 bases; junction bases outside the gene matches: 5. The CDR3 totals 14 residues. The CDR3 DNA is TGCAGCGTTTCGCCGGGACTAGCGGCAGATACGCAGTATTTT. Translated, it gives CSVSPGLAADTQYF.

The chain has TRBV9 and TRBJ2-2; perhaps TRBD2 as D (5 bases). Germline CDR1 SGDLS, CDR2 YYNGEE. The CDR3 has 14 residues. The V end lost 4 bases, the J end lost 4 bases, and 11 bases lay between the germline ends. The CDR3 bases are TGTGCCAGCAGCTGGACTTCGGGCACCGGGGAGCTGTTTTTT. Its protein product is CASSWTSGTGELFF.

The chain recombines TRBV4-2 with TRBJ1-4, with no clear D. This CDR3 region has 16 residues. Germline V lookup: CDR1 LGHNA, CDR2 YNFKEQ. The germline V and J ends were trimmed by 4 bases and 3 bases, with 15 bases remaining between them. CDR3 protein: CASSRPSPAANEKLFF. DNA of the CDR3: TGTGCCAGCAGCCGTCCATCCCCCGCGGCTAATGAAAAACTGTTTTTT.

The V and J genes are TRBV28 and TRBJ2-1; D is perhaps TRBD2 (5 bases). V was pared by 8 bases and J by 13 bases, with 12 bases between. This CDR3 is built from 10 residues. CDR1 and CDR2 from the germline V gene are MDHEN and SYDVKM. The CDR3 sequence is CASGWGEQFF. In DNA, the CDR3 is TGTGCCAGCGGGTGGGGAGAACAGTTCTTC.

The chain carries TRBV7-9 and TRBJ2-4, with 9 bases fitting TRBD1. Germline V gene sequence: CDR1 SEHNR, CDR2 FQNEAQ (reference sequence). Unmatched junction bases numbered 2, after V lost 1 base and J lost 4 bases. The CDR3 has 15 residues. CDR3 sequence reads: CASSLEGQGKNIQYF. The CDR3 coding sequence is TGTGCCAGCAGCTTAGAGGGACAGGGAAAAAACATTCAGTACTTC.

This chain connects TRBV7-2 to TRBJ1-2; D call uncertain. CDR1 is SGHTA, CDR2 FQGNSA, per germline. This CDR3 is 12 amino acids long. V was pared by 8 bases and J by 3 bases, with 10 bases between. CDR3 amino acids: CASAQGDYGYTF. The CDR3 nucleotides are TGTGCCAGCGCCCAAGGAGACTATGGCTACACCTTC. Full variable domain (rest looked up from reference TRBV7-2 and TRBJ1-2): GAGVSQSPSNKVTEKGKDVELRCDPISGHTALYWYRQSLGQGLEFLIYFQGNSAPDKSGLPSDRFSAERTGGSVSTLTIQRTQQEDSAVYLCASAQGDYGYTFGSGTRLTVV.

This chain uses TRBV5-1 with TRBJ2-1, with 8 nucleotides matching TRBD2. The CDR3 covers 16 residues. CDR1 is SGHRS, CDR2 YFSETQ, per germline. J was trimmed by 7 bases and V by 3 bases; bases with no gene match: 12. Written as DNA, the CDR3 is TGCGCCAGCAGCTCCCGGGGGGGGGAGATACGGAATGAGCAGTTCTTC. Amino acids: CASSSRGGEIRNEQFF.

The rearrangement links TRBV28 to TRBJ1-5, with D perhaps TRBD1 (6 bases). CDR1 is MDHEN, CDR2 SYDVKM, per germline. The V and J ends lost 1 base and 0 bases respectively, with 22 bases between them. This CDR3 region has 20 residues. The CDR3: CASSLFSFPRTVYSNQPQHF. The CDR3 coding sequence is TGTGCCAGCAGTTTATTCTCCTTTCCCCGGACAGTCTATAGCAATCAGCCCCAGCATTTT.